This TCR beta chain originates from a study of T cells in Graves' hyperthyroidism and ophthalmopathy. The study, taken as a whole, reports: Most clonotypes expanded in thyroid above 0.001 were likewise present in blood.

CDR3 length: 13 residues. Per the germline V gene, CDR1 is MDHEN and CDR2 is SYDVKM. Trimming stripped 3 bases from V and 5 bases from J, with 9 bases between. This clonotype was found a few times. Its target is unknown. Amplification targeted TCR beta CDR3 regions from RNA transcripts. HTBI primers were the set used in a first-round RT-PCR of the TCR CDR3. In TCRdb, the multiplex PCR reads were re-called with MiXCR into one record per CDR3 protein. The top ten hold roughly 14% of the sample, which has a few hundred thousand distinct CDR3 sequences, 14% seen once. The sequencing sample was made of blood. This rearrangement joins TRBV28 to TRBJ2-3; a possible D gene is TRBD1 (5 bases). The sequence was collected from a woman in her 40s with Graves' hyperthyroidism. CDR3 nucleotides: TGTGCCAGCAGTTTGCCAGGGCAAGATACGCAGTATTTT. Amino acid sequence: CASSLPGQDTQYF.